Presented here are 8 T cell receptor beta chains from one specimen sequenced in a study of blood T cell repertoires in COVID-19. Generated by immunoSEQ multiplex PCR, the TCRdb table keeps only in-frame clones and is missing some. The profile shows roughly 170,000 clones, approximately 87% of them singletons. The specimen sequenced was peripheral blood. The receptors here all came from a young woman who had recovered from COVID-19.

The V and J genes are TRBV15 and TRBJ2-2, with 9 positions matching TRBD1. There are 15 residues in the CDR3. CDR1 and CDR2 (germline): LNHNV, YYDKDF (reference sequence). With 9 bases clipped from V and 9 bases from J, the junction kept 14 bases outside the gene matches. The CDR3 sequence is CATSRTGVGARELFF. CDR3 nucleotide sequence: TGTGCCACATCCAGGACAGGGGTTGGAGCCCGGGAGCTGTTTTTT. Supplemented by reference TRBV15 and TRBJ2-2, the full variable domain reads DAMVIQNPRYQVTQFGKPVTLSCSQTLNHNVMYWYQQKSSQAPKLLFHYYDKDFNNEADTPDNFQSRRPNTSFCFLDIRSPGLGDTAMYLCATSRTGVGARELFFGEGSRLTVL.

CDR3 loop: CASGTGTDSPLHF. In DNA, the CDR3 is TGTGCCAGCGGAACGGGGACAGATTCACCCCTCCACTTT. This sequence joins TRBV27 and TRBJ1-6, with TRBD1 matching over 7 bases. V gave up 8 bases and J gave up 8 bases; unmatched junction bases: 6. The CDR3 covers 13 residues. In germline, CDR1 is MNHEY, CDR2 SMNVEV (reference sequence).

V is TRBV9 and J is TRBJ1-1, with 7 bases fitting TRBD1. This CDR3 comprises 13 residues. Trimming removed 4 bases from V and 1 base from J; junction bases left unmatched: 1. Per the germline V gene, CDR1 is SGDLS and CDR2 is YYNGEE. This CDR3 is CASSSGGNTEAFF. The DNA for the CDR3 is TGTGCCAGCAGCTCAGGGGGGAACACTGAAGCTTTCTTT.

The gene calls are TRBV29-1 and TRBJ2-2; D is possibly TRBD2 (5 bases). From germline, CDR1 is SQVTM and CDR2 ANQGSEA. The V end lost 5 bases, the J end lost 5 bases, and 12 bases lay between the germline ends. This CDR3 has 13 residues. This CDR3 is CSVLEDQTGELFF. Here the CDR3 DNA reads TGCAGCGTTTTGGAGGACCAGACCGGGGAGCTGTTTTTT.

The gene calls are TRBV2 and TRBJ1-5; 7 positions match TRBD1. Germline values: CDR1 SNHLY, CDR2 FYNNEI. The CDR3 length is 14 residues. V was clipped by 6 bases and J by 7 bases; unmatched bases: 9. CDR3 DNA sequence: TGTGCCAGCAGGGAACAGGGACAGTGGCAGCCCCAGCATTTT. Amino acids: CASREQGQWQPQHF.

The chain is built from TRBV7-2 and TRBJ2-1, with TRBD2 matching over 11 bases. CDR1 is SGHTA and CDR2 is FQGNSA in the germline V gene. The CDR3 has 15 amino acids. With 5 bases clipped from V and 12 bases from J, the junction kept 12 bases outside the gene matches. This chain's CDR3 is CASSAATSGEGGQFF. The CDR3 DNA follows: TGTGCCAGCAGCGCCGCGACTAGCGGGGAGGGGGGGCAGTTCTTC. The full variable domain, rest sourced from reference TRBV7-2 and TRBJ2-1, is GAGVSQSPSNKVTEKGKDVELRCDPISGHTALYWYRQSLGQGLEFLIYFQGNSAPDKSGLPSDRFSAERTGGSVSTLTIQRTQQEDSAVYLCASSAATSGEGGQFFGPGTRLTVL.

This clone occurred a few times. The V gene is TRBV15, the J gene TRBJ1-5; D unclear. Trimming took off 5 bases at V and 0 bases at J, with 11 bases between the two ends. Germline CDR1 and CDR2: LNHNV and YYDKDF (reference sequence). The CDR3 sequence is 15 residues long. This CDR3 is CATSLDTYSNQPQHF. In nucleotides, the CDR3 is TGTGCCACCAGCCTTGACACTTATAGCAATCAGCCCCAGCATTTT.

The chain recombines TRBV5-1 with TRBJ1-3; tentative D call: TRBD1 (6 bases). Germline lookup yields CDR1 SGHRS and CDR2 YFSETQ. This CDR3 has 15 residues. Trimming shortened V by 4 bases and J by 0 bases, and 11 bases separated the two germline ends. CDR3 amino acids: CASSVTGSSGNTIYF. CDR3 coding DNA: TGCGCCAGCAGCGTGACAGGTAGCTCTGGAAACACCATATATTTT.